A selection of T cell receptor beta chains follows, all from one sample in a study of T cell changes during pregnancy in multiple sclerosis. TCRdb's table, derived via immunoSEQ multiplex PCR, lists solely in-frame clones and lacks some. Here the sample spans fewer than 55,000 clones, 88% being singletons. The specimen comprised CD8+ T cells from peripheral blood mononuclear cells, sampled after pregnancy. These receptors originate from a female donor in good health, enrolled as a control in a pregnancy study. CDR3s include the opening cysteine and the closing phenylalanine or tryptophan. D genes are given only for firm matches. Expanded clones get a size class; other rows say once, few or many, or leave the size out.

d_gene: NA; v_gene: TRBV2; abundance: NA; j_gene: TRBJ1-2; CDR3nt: TGTGCCAGCAATCCGGGGGTGGATGGCTACACCTTC; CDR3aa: CASNPGVDGYTF
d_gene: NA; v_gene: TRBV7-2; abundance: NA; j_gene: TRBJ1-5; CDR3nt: TGTGCCAGCAGCCCAGCCAGGGGCTATCAGCCCCAGCATTTT; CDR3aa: CASSPARGYQPQHF
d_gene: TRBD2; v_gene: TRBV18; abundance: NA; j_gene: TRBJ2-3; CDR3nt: TGTGCCAGCTCACCGGCGGGGGGGGCCTACGATACGCAGTATTTT; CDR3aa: CASSPAGGAYDTQYF
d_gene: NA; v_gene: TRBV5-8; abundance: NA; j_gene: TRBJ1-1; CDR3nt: TGTGCCAGCAGCCCACTCGGGACACTGAACACTGAAGCTTTCTTT; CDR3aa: CASSPLGTLNTEAFF
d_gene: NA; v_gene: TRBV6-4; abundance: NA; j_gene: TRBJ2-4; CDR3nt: TGTGCCAGCAGTGAAGACGGAGTAAACATTCAGTACTTC; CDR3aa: CASSEDGVNIQYF
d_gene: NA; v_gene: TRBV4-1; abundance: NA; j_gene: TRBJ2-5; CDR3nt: TGCGCCAGCAGCCCGCCCGACGAGGTTGGGACCCAGTACTTC; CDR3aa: CASSPPDEVGTQYF
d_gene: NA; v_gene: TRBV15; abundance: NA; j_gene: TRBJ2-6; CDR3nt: TGTGCCACCAGCAGAGAGGGCAGGCTCGACTCTGGGGCCAACGTCCTGACTTTC; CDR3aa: CATSREGRLDSGANVLTF
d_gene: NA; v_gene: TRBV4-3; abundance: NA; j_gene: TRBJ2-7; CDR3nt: TGCGCCAGCAGCCAAAACAGGGTGTACGAGCAGTACTTC; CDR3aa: CASSQNRVYEQYF
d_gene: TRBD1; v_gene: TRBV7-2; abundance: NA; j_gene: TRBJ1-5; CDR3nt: TGTGCCAGCAGTCTAGGACAGGGGGGTCAGCCCCAGCATTTT; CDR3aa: CASSLGQGGQPQHF
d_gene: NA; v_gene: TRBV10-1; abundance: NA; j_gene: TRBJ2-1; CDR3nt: TGCGCCAGCACCTCAGACAATGAGCAGTTCTTC; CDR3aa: CASTSDNEQFF
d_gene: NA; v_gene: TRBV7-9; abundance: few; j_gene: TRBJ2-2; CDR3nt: TGTGCCAGCAGCCCAGGGCTCAACACCGGGGAGCTGTTTTTT; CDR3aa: CASSPGLNTGELFF
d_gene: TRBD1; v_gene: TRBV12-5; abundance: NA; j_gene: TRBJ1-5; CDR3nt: TGTGCTAGTGGGCGTGGGACAGGGGTCCAGCCCCAGCATTTT; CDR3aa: CASGRGTGVQPQHF
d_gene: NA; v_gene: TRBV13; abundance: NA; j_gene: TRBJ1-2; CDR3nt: TGTGCCAGCAGCTTATCCGATGGCTACACCTTC; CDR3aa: CASSLSDGYTF
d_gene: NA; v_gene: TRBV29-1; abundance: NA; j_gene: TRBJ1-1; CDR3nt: TGCAGCGCTGGAGACACTGAAGCTTTCTTT; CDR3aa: CSAGDTEAFF
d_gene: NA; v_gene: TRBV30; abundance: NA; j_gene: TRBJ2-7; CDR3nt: TGTGCCTGGAGCTACAGGGCCTACGAGCAGTACTTC; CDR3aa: CAWSYRAYEQYF
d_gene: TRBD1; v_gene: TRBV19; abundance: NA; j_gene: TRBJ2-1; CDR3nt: TGTGCCAGTAGTATCGGGGACAGGGTCAGCTCCTACAATGAGCAGTTCTTC; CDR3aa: CASSIGDRVSSYNEQFF
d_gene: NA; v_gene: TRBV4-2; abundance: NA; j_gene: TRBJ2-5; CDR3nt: TGTGCCAGCAGCCAAGGGCTCGACGCGGCCGAGACCCAGTACTTC; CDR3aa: CASSQGLDAAETQYF
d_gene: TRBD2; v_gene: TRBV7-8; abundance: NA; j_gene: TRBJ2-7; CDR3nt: TGTGCCAGCAGCTTTAGGGCTAGCGGCTACGAGCAGTACTTC; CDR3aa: CASSFRASGYEQYF
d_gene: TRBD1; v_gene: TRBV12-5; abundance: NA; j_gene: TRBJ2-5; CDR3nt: TGTGCTAGTGGCCGTCGACAGGGCGTAGGAGAGACCCAGTACTTC; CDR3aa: CASGRRQGVGETQYF
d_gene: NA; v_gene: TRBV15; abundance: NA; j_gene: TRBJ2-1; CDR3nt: TGTGCCACCAGCGGACGACGGGGGGCCGATGAGCAGTTCTTC; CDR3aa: CATSGRRGADEQFF
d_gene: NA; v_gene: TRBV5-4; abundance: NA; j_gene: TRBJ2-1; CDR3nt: TGTGCCACCCGGAGGGTAAATGAGCAGTTCTTC; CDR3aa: CATRRVNEQFF
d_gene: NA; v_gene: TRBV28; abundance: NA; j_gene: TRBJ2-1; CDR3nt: TGTGCCAGCAGACCCCCCACAGATTACAATGAGCAGTTCTTC; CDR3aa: CASRPPTDYNEQFF
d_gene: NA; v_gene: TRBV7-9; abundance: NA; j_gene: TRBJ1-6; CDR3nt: TGTGCCAGCTCGTGGGGCGGCAATTCACCCCTCCACTTT; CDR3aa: CASSWGGNSPLHF
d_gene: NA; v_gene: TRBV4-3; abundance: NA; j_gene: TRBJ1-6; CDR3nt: TGCGCCAGCAGCCAAGCTTTTACAGAGAATTCACCCCTCCACTTT; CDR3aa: CASSQAFTENSPLHF
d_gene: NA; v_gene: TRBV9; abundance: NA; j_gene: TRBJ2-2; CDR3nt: TGTGCCAGCAGCGTACAGGGTTCCGGGGAGCTGTTTTTT; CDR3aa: CASSVQGSGELFF
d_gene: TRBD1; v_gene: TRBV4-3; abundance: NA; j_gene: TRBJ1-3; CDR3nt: TGCGCCAGCAGCCCAGGGGGGAGCGGTAACTCTGGAAACACCATATATTTT; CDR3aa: CASSPGGSGNSGNTIYF
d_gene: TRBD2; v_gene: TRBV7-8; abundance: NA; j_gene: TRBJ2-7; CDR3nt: TGTGCCAGCAGCCCACCGGGACTAGCCGCATGGCAGTACTTC; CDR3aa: CASSPPGLAAWQYF
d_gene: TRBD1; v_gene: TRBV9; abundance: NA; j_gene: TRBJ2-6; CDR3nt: TGTGCCAGCGACAGGGGCTCTGGGGCCAACGTCCTGACTTTC; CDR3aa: CASDRGSGANVLTF
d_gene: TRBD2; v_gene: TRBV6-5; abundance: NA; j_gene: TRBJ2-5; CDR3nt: TGTGCCAGCAGTTATCCGCGGGGGACGTACCAAGAGACCCAGTACTTC; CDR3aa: CASSYPRGTYQETQYF
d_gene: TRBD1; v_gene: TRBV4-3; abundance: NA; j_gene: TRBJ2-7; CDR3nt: TGCGCCAGCAGCCAAGACGGGACAGGGGGCCGCAACGAGCAGTACTTC; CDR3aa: CASSQDGTGGRNEQYF
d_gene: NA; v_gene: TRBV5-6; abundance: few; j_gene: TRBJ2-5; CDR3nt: TGTGCCAGCAGCCCAGGGACATTCACGGAGACCCAGTACTTC; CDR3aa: CASSPGTFTETQYF
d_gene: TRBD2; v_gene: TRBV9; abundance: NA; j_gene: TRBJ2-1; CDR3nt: TGTGCCAGTAGCGTAGGGGGACTAGCGGGTAATGAGCAGTTCTTC; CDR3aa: CASSVGGLAGNEQFF
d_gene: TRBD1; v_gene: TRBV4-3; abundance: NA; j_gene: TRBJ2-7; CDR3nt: TGCGCCAGCAGCCAACATGCCGGGACAGGGGACTACGAGCAGTACTTC; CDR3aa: CASSQHAGTGDYEQYF
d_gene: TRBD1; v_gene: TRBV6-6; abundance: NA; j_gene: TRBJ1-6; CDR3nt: TGTGCCAGCAGTCCAGGACAGGACTATAATTCACCCCTCCACTTT; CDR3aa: CASSPGQDYNSPLHF